The 9 T cell receptor beta chains given below trace back to one sample, sequenced in a study of human T cells and chemical hapten exposure. Using its own MiXCR run on the 5' RACE reads, TCRdb lists one record per CDR3 protein. This sample carries 95,000 to 120,000 distinct CDR3 sequences, more than 15% of them seen once, and the ten largest clones take roughly 3.1%. Unseparated into fractions, whole blood served as the source from which total RNA was extracted. All receptors come from a human donor in good health.

This chain joins TRBV29-1 and TRBJ2-3; D may be TRBD2 (6 bases). Germline loops: CDR1 SQVTM, CDR2 ANQGSEA. This CDR3 region has 16 residues. Trimming removed 0 bases at V and 2 bases at J, with 15 bases between. CDR3 DNA sequence: TGCAGCGTTGAAGATTGGAGGGTCCAGTACACAGATACGCAGTATTTT. Its protein product is CSVEDWRVQYTDTQYF.

The chain has TRBV7-8 and TRBJ1-5, with D tentatively TRBD1 (6 bases). Trimming removed 2 bases at V and 3 bases at J, with 14 bases between. This CDR3 is built from 16 residues. From germline, CDR1 is SGHVS and CDR2 FQNEAQ. DNA of the CDR3: TGTGCCAGCAGCTTAAGAGTCGGGGGGCCCAATCAGCCCCAGCATTTT. Translated: CASSLRVGGPNQPQHF.

Here the CDR3 reads CASSFPLLNEQFF. CDR3 bases: TGTGCCAGCAGTTTCCCCCTCCTCAATGAGCAGTTCTTC. The genes are TRBV28 and TRBJ2-1, with D uncertain. V was cut by 3 bases and J by 6 bases, with 9 bases left in between. In germline, CDR1 is MDHEN, CDR2 SYDVKM. The CDR3 runs to 13 residues.

CDR3 nucleotides: TGTGCCAGCAGCCCTTTCGCCGGGGATACGCAGTATTTT. This codes for CASSPFAGDTQYF. The chain recombines TRBV7-3 with TRBJ2-3; D gene uncertain. The V end lost 5 bases, the J end lost 6 bases, and 12 bases lay between the germline ends. In germline, CDR1 is SGHTA, CDR2 FQGTGA. CDR3 size: 13 residues.

This clonotype was recorded a few times. J is TRBJ2-1 and V is TRBV27; tentative D call: TRBD1 (5 bases). The ends were cut back, 3 bases at V and 8 bases at J, with 14 bases in the middle. Germline CDR1 and CDR2: MNHEY and SMNVEV (reference sequence). This CDR3 is built from 14 residues. The CDR3 DNA is TGTGCCAGCAGTTTGGTAGGGGTTCTCGATGAGCAGTTCTTC. This gives the protein CASSLVGVLDEQFF.

The chain is built from TRBV2 and TRBJ2-3; D might be TRBD2 (6 bases). The CDR3 runs to 12 residues. The germline gives CDR1 SNHLY, CDR2 FYNNEI. Trimming left V 10 bases short and J 2 bases short, with 10 bases between. The CDR3 region is CATRDFTDTQYF. The CDR3 DNA reads as TGTGCCACCCGGGACTTCACAGATACGCAGTATTTT.

The rearrangement links TRBV20-1 to TRBJ2-7; TRBD2 agrees at 10 bases. CDR1 is DFQATT and CDR2 is SNEGSKA in the germline V gene (reference sequence). CDR3 length equals 13 residues. As DNA, the CDR3 is TGCAGCCGCCCTAGCGGGAGAGGCAAGGAGCAGTACTTC. Amino acid sequence: CSRPSGRGKEQYF.

This clonotype was found a few times. The chain is built from TRBV10-2 and TRBJ1-2; D is unclear. Trimming pared 4 bases from V and 4 bases from J, leaving 16 bases between. Looked up from germline, CDR1 is WSHSY and CDR2 is SAAADI. This CDR3 comprises 15 residues. CDR3 amino acids: CASSVVQRGSYGYTF. The CDR3 bases are TGCGCCAGCAGTGTGGTGCAGCGGGGAAGCTATGGCTACACCTTC.

This rearrangement joins TRBV29-1 to TRBJ1-2; no clear D gene. The ends were cut back, 4 bases at V and 5 bases at J, with 17 bases in the middle. The germline V gene encodes CDR1 SQVTM and CDR2 ANQGSEA. The CDR3 is made up of 14 amino acids. CDR3 sequence reads: CSVAPVEAGYGYTF. The CDR3 coding sequence is TGCAGCGTTGCCCCGGTGGAGGCGGGGTATGGCTACACCTTC.